The TCR beta chain described here comes from a study of cytomegalovirus exposure and HLA in healthy donors. Study-level results: High sensitivity and specificity were reportedly achieved when the classifier diagnosed cytomegalovirus status. TCR association rates varied by HLA locus in a later analysis, with DRB1 highest and HLA-C lowest.

Primers for the PCR totalled 60 Vbeta and 13 Jbeta. The data were produced by immunoSEQ multiplex PCR, yet TCRdb's version contains in-frame clones alone and is incomplete. Among 160,000 or so clones, around four fifths were seen once, and the ten largest hold about 10%. This clone has a single count. Its specificity is not known. V lost 6 bases and J 1 base, leaving 16 bases between the germline ends. This CDR3 region has 15 residues. Germline CDR1 reads SGHAT; CDR2 reads FQDESV (reference sequence). The chain joins TRBV11-1 to TRBJ2-7; possibly TRBD1 for D (6 bases). Sequenced sample: PBMCs. The receptor's source is a man aged 45-65 years in good health and CMV-seropositive. CDR3 coding DNA: TGTGCCAGCAGTTTGACAGGTACTATTTCCTACGAGCAGTACTTC. Translating it yields CASSLTGTISYEQYF.